A selection of T cell receptor beta chains follows, all from one sample in a study of cytomegalovirus exposure and HLA in healthy donors. Method: immunoSEQ multiplex PCR; TCRdb's copy keeps in-frame clones and lacks some. Here the sample spans 200,000 or so clones, more than 65% being singletons. Sequencing input: PBMCs. These receptors were taken from a woman between 25 and 40 years old in good health and CMV-seropositive. The CDR3 runs from the conserved cysteine through the conserved F or W.

V gene,CDR3 protein
TRBV28,CASSLGLGEHGYTF
TRBV27,CASSLRQPNYGYTF
TRBV27,CASSSLLKTGVVVGAFF
TRBV18,CASSPSGIYNEQFF
TRBV6-5,CAREWRQVVQPQHF
TRBV5-6,CASSLGLYATRLYTDTQYF
TRBV5-1,CASSATGTENTEAFF
TRBV10-1,CASGASGYNEQFF
TRBV29-1,CSVENPGLASYNEQFF
TRBV6-5,CASTAGTTYNEQFF
TRBV6-5,CASSYRGAGGKDTQYF
TRBV2,CASSGGQGFYGYTF
TRBV5-4,CASSLGLGEETQYF
TRBV7-9,CASSSTGIAEAFF
TRBV6-5,CASRYGQHYGYTF
TRBV6-1,CASRPPAVDTQYF
TRBV28,CATRLQGEETQYF
TRBV5-1,CASSSTSGLSHEQFF
TRBV5-1,CASSLRTKQETQYF
TRBV5-4,CASSYPGSYEQYF
TRBV25-1,CASRASGLYEQYF
TRBV14,CASSQDFGETQYF
TRBV6-1,CASSEFTLAYEQYF
TRBV6-1,CASSVSSGSIHEQYF
TRBV27,CASSLLGRGTGREQFF
TRBV27,CASSLRGANRAFF
TRBV20-1,CSAGQGVQFF
TRBV19,CATSGLVNTEAFF
TRBV14,CASSPVGGSSDTQYF
TRBV13,CASSSRGQGSYEQYF
TRBV29-1,CSGGGQATDTQYF
TRBV2,CASHRGGTYQPQHF
TRBV4-2,CASSPPGGTLYGYTF
TRBV2,CASSRQGSNQPQHF
TRBV7-8,CASSLSSGSEQYF
TRBV5-4,CASSLRAGGPKETQYF
TRBV28,CASKFWRQPQHF
TRBV10-2,CASQGPGYEQYF
TRBV7-2,CASSTSGMYTQYF